The 16 T cell receptor beta chains given below trace back to one sample, sequenced in a study of technical replicates of blood from four donors. Measured with immunoSEQ multiplex PCR; TCRdb has only the in-frame clones, and not every one. The sample gives approximately 70,000 clones, over 85% of which show up once; over 0.3% is in the top ten. Sequences were obtained from T cells isolated from PBMCs. These receptors came from a human donor in good health.

The V and J genes are TRBV28 and TRBJ2-7; 9 nucleotides line up with TRBD2. The J segment lost 2 bases and the V segment lost 4 bases, leaving 12 bases of the junction unmatched. Looked up from germline, CDR1 is MDHEN and CDR2 is SYDVKM. The CDR3 spans 17 residues. The CDR3 sequence: CASSYPSLAGPTYEQYF. DNA for the CDR3: TGTGCCAGCAGTTACCCATCCCTAGCGGGACCTACCTACGAGCAGTACTTC.

The table lists this clone with a few counts. This chain connects TRBV7-2 to TRBJ1-5; no firm D call. The germline V gene encodes CDR1 SGHTA and CDR2 FQGNSA. The CDR3 consists of 13 residues. Trimming removed 5 bases from V and 4 bases from J, with 9 bases in between. The CDR3 DNA is TGTGCCAGCAGCCCCGCGGTTAATCAGCCCCAGCATTTT. Translated, it gives CASSPAVNQPQHF.

The chain recombines TRBV4-2 with TRBJ2-7; tentatively, D is TRBD2 (6 bases). CDR3 length: 14 residues. From germline, CDR1 is LGHNA and CDR2 YNFKEQ. Trimming stripped 1 base from V and 3 bases from J, with 10 bases between. CDR3 DNA sequence: TGTGCCAGCAGCCAAGCTTTAGCGGACTACGAGCAGTACTTC. Translating it yields CASSQALADYEQYF.

The V call is TRBV5-1, the J call TRBJ2-7; TRBD2 matches 12 bases. The CDR3 totals 17 residues. J lost 2 bases, V lost 4 bases, and 10 bases had no gene match. Germline V gives CDR1 SGHRS, CDR2 YFSETQ. For the CDR3, the DNA is TGCGCCAGCAGCCCGAGGACTAGCGGGGAGGGGCCCTACGAGCAGTACTTC. Protein product: CASSPRTSGEGPYEQYF.

This chain joins TRBV13 and TRBJ2-1; 9 bases match TRBD1. Trimming took 5 bases from V and 6 from J; bases not matched to a gene: 11. Germline CDR1 reads PRHDT; CDR2 reads FYEKMQ (reference sequence). The CDR3 contains 16 residues. CDR3 sequence reads: CASSPTGGQGSNEQFF. The CDR3 coding sequence is TGTGCCAGCAGCCCGACGGGGGGACAGGGAAGCAATGAGCAGTTCTTC.

The chain couples TRBV10-2 to TRBJ2-2; D possibly corresponds to TRBD1 (7 bases). CDR1 and CDR2 (germline): WSHSY, SAAADI. V was clipped by 6 bases and J by 0 bases, with 14 bases between them. The CDR3 is made up of 16 amino acids. CDR3 DNA sequence: TGCGCCAGCAGGGGGGGACAGCTTTCGAACACCGGGGAGCTGTTTTTT. Translation gives CASRGGQLSNTGELFF.

V and J are TRBV5-4 and TRBJ2-7, with 13 positions matching TRBD2. Unmatched junction bases numbered 5, after V lost 4 bases and J lost 4 bases. The CDR3 loop spans 15 amino acids. Germline V lookup: CDR1 SGHNT, CDR2 YYREEE (reference sequence). Here the CDR3 reads CASSPGLAGSYEQYF. CDR3 nucleotides: TGTGCCAGCAGCCCGGGACTAGCGGGATCATACGAGCAGTACTTC.

The chain recombines TRBV28 with TRBJ2-7; TRBD1 might be the D (5 bases). Trimming took 5 bases from V and 5 from J, leaving 10 bases between them. The germline gives CDR1 MDHEN, CDR2 SYDVKM. The CDR3 loop spans 12 amino acids. The CDR3 loop is CASSMGPHEQYF. Here the CDR3 DNA reads TGTGCCAGCAGTATGGGGCCCCACGAGCAGTACTTC. Using reference TRBV28 and TRBJ2-7 for the parts outside the CDR3, the full variable domain is DVKVTQSSRYLVKRTGEKVFLECVQDMDHENMFWYRQDPGLGLRLIYFSYDVKMKEKGDIPEGYSVSREKKERFSLILESASTNQTSMYLCASSMGPHEQYFGPGTRLTVT.

V and J are TRBV11-2 and TRBJ1-2, with a tentative D call TRBD1 (5 bases). Germline CDR1 is SGHAT and CDR2 is FQNNGV. V was clipped by 2 bases and J by 8 bases, with 15 bases between them. The CDR3 extends over 14 amino acids. The CDR3 nucleotides read TGTGCCAGCAGCTTACAGGGTGCCGAGGTGGGCTACACCTTC. Amino acid sequence: CASSLQGAEVGYTF.

The chain combines TRBV4-2 with TRBJ2-5, with unresolved D. The germline V gene has CDR1 LGHNA and CDR2 YNFKEQ. V lost 0 bases and J 5 bases, leaving 7 bases between the germline ends. The length of the CDR3 is 13 residues. This CDR3 reads CASSQDPPETQYF. DNA for the CDR3: TGTGCCAGCAGCCAAGATCCTCCGGAGACCCAGTACTTC.

CDR3: CASSVAGTGYAFF. CDR3 DNA sequence: TGTGCCAGCAGCGTAGCCGGGACAGGGTACGCTTTCTTT. The chain couples TRBV9 to TRBJ1-1, with TRBD1 matching over 9 bases. The ends lost 0 bases at V and 11 bases at J; junction bases unmatched: 5. CDR3 length: 13 residues. Germline values: CDR1 SGDLS, CDR2 YYNGEE.

This chain uses TRBV28 with TRBJ1-1, with 10 bases identical to TRBD1. CDR1 MDHEN and CDR2 SYDVKM come from the germline V gene. The trim removed 8 bases at V and 2 bases at J, leaving 14 bases unmatched. The CDR3 runs 17 residues. CDR3 in DNA: TGTGCCAGCTTCCGGGGGTGGGGGACAGGGGAAAACACTGAAGCTTTCTTT. Protein: CASFRGWGTGENTEAFF. Full variable domain (rest looked up from reference TRBV28 and TRBJ1-1): DVKVTQSSRYLVKRTGEKVFLECVQDMDHENMFWYRQDPGLGLRLIYFSYDVKMKEKGDIPEGYSVSREKKERFSLILESASTNQTSMYLCASFRGWGTGENTEAFFGQGTRLTVV.

This clone turned up a few times. This sequence joins TRBV5-4 and TRBJ1-1; D possibly corresponds to TRBD1 (5 bases). This CDR3 contains 13 residues. The germline CDR1 and CDR2 sequences are SGHNT and YYREEE (reference sequence). V was shortened by 1 base and J by 6 bases, with 10 bases between the two germline ends. CDR3 residues: CASSLIDSPEAFF. The CDR3 DNA sequence: TGTGCCAGCAGCTTGATTGACAGCCCTGAAGCTTTCTTT.

The J gene is TRBJ2-1, the V gene TRBV27; perhaps TRBD2 as D (6 bases). The V gene's germline CDR1 is MNHEY and CDR2 SMNVEV (reference sequence). Trimming left V 6 bases short and J 3 bases short, with 15 bases between. This CDR3 has 15 amino acids. CDR3 DNA sequence: TGTGCCAGCAGCTACATAGCGGCCATCTACAATGAGCAGTTCTTC. It is translated as CASSYIAAIYNEQFF.

A single count supports this clone. CDR3 coding DNA: TGTGCCAGCAGCTTAGTTTTTCAGGGGGGAAACACCATATATTTT. This gives the protein CASSLVFQGGNTIYF. This chain uses TRBV7-2 with TRBJ1-3, with D possibly matching TRBD1 (6 bases). Germline V gene sequence: CDR1 SGHTA, CDR2 FQGNSA. The V end was cut by 1 base, the J end by 4 bases, with 11 bases between. The CDR3 is made up of 15 amino acids.

This clone was recorded only once. One end of the junction does not line up with germline, which may come from a read error. The chain uses TRBV7-7 and TRBJ2-3, with D hard to call. The length of the CDR3 is 13 residues. Germline V gene lookup returns CDR1 SSHAT and CDR2 FNYEAQ (reference sequence). CDR3 sequence (DNA): TGTGCTAGCAGCTTAGTTGACTCAGATACGCAGTATTTT. Encoded protein: CASSLVDSDTQYF.